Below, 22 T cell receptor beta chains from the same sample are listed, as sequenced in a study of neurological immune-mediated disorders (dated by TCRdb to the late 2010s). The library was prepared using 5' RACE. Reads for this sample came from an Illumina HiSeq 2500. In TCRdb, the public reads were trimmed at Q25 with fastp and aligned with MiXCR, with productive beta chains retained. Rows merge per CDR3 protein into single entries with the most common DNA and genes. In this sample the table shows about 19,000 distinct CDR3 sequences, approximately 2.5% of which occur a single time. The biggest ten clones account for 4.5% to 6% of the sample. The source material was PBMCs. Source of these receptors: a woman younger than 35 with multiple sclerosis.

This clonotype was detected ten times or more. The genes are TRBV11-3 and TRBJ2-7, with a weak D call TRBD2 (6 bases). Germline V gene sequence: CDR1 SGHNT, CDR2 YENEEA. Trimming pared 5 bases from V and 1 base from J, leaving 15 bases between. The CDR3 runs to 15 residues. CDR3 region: CASSPGAGISYEQYF. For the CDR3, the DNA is TGTGCCAGCAGCCCTGGGGCGGGAATATCCTACGAGCAGTACTTC.

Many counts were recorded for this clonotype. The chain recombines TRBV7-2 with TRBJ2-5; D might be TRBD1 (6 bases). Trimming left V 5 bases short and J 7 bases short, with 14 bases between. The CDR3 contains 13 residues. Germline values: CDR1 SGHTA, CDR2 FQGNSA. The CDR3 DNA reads TGTGCCAGCAGCCCCCGGGACACTGGGACCCAGTACTTC. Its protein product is CASSPRDTGTQYF.

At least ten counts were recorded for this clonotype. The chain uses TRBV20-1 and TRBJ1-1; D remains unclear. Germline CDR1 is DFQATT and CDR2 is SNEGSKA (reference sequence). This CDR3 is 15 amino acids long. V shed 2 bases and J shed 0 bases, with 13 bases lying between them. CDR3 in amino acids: CSARPPPALNTEAFF. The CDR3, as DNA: TGCAGTGCTAGACCCCCCCCGGCCCTGAACACTGAAGCTTTCTTT.

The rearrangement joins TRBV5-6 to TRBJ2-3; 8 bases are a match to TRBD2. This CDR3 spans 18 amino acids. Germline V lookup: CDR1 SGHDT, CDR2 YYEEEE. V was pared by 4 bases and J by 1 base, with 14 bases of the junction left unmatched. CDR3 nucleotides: TGTGCCAGCAGCACCCGGGGAATCAGCGGGAGCGGCACAGATACGCAGTATTTT. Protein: CASSTRGISGSGTDTQYF. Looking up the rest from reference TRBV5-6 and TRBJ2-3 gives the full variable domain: DAGVTQSPTHLIKTRGQQVTLRCSPKSGHDTVSWYQQALGQGPQFIFQYYEEEERQRGNFPDRFSGHQFPNYSSELNVNALLLGDSALYLCASSTRGISGSGTDTQYFGPGTRLTVL.

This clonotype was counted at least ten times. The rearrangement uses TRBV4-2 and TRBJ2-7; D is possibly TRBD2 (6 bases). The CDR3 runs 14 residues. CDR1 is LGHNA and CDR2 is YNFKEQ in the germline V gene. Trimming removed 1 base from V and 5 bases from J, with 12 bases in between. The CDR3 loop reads CASSQGGDYNEQYF. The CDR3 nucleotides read TGTGCCAGCAGCCAAGGGGGGGATTACAACGAGCAGTACTTC.

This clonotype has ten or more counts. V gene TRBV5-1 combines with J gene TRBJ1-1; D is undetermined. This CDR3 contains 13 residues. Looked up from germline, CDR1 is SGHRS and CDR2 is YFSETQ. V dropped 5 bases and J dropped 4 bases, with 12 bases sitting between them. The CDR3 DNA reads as TGCGCCAGCAGACCGAGGGAGACCACTGAAGCTTTCTTT. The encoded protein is CASRPRETTEAFF.

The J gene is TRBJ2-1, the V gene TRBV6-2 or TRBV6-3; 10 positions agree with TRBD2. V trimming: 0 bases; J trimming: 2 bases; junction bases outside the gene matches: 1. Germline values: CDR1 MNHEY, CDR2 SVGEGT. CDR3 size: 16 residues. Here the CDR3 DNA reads TGTGCCAGCAGTTACTCCCTAGCGGGAGCCTACAATGAGCAGTTCTTC. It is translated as CASSYSLAGAYNEQFF.

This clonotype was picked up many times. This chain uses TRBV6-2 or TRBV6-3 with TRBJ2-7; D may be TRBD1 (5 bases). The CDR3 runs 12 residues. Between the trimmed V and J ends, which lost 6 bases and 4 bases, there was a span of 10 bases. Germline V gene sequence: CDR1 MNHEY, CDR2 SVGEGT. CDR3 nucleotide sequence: TGTGCCAGCAGCCAAGACAGATACGAGCAGTACGTC. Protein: CASSQDRYEQYV.

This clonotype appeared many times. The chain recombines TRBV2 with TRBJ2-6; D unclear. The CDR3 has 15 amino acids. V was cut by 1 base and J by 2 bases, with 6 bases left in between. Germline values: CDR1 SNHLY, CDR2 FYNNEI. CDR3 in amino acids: CASSEDRAGANVLTF. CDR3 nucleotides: TGTGCCAGCAGTGAAGATCGGGCTGGGGCCAACGTCCTGACTTTC.

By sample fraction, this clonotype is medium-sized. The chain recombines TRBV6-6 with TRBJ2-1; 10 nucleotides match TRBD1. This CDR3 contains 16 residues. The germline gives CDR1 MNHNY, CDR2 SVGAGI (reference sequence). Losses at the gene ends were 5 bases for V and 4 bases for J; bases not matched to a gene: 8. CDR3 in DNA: TGTGCCAGCAGTGCCCAGGACAGGGGGATTTACAATGAGCAGTTCTTC. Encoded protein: CASSAQDRGIYNEQFF.

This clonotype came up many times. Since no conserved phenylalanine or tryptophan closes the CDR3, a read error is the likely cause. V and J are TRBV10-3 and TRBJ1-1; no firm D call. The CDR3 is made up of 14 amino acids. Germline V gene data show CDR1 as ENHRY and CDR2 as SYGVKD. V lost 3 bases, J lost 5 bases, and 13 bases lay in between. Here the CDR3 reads CAISDFGPRTEAFC. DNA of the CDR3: TGTGCCATCAGTGATTTCGGACCGAGGACTGAAGCTTTCTGT.

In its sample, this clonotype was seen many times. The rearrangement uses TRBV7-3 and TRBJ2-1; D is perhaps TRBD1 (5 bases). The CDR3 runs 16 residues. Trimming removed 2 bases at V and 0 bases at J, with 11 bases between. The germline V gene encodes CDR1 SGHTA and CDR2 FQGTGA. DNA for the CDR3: TGTGCCAGCAGCTTATCAGGGTCGAGCTCCTACAATGAGCAGTTCTTC. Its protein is CASSLSGSSSYNEQFF.

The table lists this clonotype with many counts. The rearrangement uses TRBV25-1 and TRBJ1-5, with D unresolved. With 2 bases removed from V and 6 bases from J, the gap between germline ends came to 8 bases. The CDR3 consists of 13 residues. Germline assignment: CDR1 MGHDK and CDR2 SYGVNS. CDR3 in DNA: TGTGCCAGCAGTGAACCTGGGTTTCAGCCCCAGCATTTT. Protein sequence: CASSEPGFQPQHF. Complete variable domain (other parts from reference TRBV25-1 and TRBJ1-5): EADIYQTPRYLVIGTGKKITLECSQTMGHDKMYWYQQDPGMELHLIHYSYGVNSTEKGDLSSESTVSRIRTEHFPLTLESARPSHTSQYLCASSEPGFQPQHFGDGTRLSIL.

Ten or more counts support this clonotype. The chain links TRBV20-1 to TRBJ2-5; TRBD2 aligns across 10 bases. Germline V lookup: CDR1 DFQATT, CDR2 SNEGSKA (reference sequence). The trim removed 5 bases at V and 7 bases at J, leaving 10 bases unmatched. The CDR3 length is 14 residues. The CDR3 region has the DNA TGCAGTGCTGAAAGCGGGGGGGGAAGCGGGACCCAGTACTTC. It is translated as CSAESGGGSGTQYF.

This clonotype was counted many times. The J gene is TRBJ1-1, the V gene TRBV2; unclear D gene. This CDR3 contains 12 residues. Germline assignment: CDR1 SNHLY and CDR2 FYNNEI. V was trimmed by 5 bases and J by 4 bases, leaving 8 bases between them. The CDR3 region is CASSLDATEAFF. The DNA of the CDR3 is TGTGCCAGCAGTCTCGATGCCACTGAAGCTTTCTTT. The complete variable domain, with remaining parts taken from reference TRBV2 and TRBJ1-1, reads EPEVTQTPSHQVTQMGQEVILRCVPISNHLYFYWYRQILGQKVEFLVSFYNNEISEKSEIFDDQFSVERPDGSNFTLKIRSTKLEDSAMYFCASSLDATEAFFGQGTRLTVV.

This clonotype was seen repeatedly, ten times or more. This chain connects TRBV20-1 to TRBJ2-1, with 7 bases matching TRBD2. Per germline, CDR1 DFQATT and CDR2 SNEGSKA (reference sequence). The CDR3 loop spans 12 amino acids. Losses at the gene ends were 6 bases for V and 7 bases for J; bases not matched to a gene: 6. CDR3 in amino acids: CSAYQGLNEQFF. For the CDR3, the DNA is TGCAGTGCATACCAGGGACTAAATGAGCAGTTCTTC.

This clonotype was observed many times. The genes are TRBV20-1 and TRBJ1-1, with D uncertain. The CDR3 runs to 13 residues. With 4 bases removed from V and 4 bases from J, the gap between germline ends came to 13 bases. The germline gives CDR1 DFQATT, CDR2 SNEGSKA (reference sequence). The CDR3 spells CSATDGLSTEAFF. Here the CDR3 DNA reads TGCAGTGCTACGGACGGCCTTAGCACTGAAGCTTTCTTT.

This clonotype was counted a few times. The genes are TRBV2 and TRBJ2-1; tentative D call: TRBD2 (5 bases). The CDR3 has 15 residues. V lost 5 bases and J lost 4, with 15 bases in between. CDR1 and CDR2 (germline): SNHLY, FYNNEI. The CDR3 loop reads CASSRVGSPYNEQFF. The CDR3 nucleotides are TGTGCCAGCAGTCGTGTAGGGAGCCCTTACAATGAGCAGTTCTTC. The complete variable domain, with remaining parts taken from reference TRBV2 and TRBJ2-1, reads EPEVTQTPSHQVTQMGQEVILRCVPISNHLYFYWYRQILGQKVEFLVSFYNNEISEKSEIFDDQFSVERPDGSNFTLKIRSTKLEDSAMYFCASSRVGSPYNEQFFGPGTRLTVL.

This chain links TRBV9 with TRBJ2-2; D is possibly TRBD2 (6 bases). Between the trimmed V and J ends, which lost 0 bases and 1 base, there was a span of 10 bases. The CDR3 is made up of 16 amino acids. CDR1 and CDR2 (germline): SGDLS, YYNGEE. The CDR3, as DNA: TGTGCCAGCAGCGTAGGAACTAGCTGGAACACCGGGGAGCTGTTTTTT. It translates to CASSVGTSWNTGELFF.

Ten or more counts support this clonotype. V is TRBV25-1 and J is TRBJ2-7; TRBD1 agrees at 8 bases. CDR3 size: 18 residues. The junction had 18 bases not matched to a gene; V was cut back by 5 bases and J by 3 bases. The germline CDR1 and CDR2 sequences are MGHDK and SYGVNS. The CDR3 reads CASSLSGTGGLFGYEQYF. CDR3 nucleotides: TGTGCCAGCAGTCTTTCCGGGACAGGAGGATTGTTTGGCTACGAGCAGTACTTC.

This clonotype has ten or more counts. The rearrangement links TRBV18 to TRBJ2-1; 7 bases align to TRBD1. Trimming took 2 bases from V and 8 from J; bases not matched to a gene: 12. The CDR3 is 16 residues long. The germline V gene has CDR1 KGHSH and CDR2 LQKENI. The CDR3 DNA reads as TGTGCCAGCTCACCAGACAGGGTAGGAGGTAGATATGAGCAGTTCTTC. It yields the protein CASSPDRVGGRYEQFF. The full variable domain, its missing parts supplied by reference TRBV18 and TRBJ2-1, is NAGVMQNPRHLVRRRGQEARLRCSPMKGHSHVYWYRQLPEEGLKFMVYLQKENIIDESGMPKERFSAEFPKEGPSILRIQQVVRGDSAAYFCASSPDRVGGRYEQFFGPGTRLTVL.

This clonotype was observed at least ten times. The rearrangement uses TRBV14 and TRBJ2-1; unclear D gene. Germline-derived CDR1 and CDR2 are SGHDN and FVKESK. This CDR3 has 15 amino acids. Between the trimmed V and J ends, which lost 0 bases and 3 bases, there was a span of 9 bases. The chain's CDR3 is CASSQEFSLYNEQFF. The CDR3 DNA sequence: TGTGCCAGCAGCCAAGAGTTCAGTCTCTACAATGAGCAGTTCTTC.